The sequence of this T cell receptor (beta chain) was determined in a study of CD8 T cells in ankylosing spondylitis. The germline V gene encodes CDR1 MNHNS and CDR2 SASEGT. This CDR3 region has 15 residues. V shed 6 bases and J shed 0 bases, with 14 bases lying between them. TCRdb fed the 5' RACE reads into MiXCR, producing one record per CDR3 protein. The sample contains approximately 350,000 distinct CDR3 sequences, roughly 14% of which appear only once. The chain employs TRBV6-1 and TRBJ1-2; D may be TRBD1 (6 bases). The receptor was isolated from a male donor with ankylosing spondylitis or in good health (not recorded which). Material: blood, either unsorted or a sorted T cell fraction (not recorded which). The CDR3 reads CASSDDRTSNYGYTF. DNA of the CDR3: TGTGCCAGCAGCGATGACAGGACTTCTAACTATGGCTACACCTTC.